This is a list of T cell receptor beta chains from one sample in a study of identical twins. A single record per CDR3 protein comes from TCRdb applying MiXCR to the 5' RACE reads. The repertoire holds around 250,000 distinct CDR3 sequences, with roughly 13% as singletons. These data were also reused for a study on yellow fever vaccine responses in identical twins.

Sequencing was done on a sample of memory (CD45RO+) T cells sorted from blood. These receptors were collected from a woman under 30 in good health. Both conserved end residues are part of each CDR3. Fields, in order: J gene, D gene, clone size, V gene, CDR3 protein, CDR3 DNA. The D gene is left open where the match is weak. The size of a clone is reported for some rows only, either as once, few or many, or as a class for expanded clones.

J gene: TRBJ2-1; D gene: TRBD2; clone size: few; V gene: TRBV11-2; CDR3 protein: CASSSAPVGGAGGFYNEQFF; CDR3 DNA: TGTGCCAGCAGCTCCGCCCCCGTTGGGGGAGCGGGAGGTTTTTACAATGAGCAGTTCTTC
J gene: TRBJ2-2; D gene: NA; clone size: NA; V gene: TRBV7-3; CDR3 protein: CASSLYGTPGGTGELFF; CDR3 DNA: TGTGCCAGCAGCCTTTACGGGACTCCCGGGGGCACCGGGGAGCTGTTTTTT
J gene: TRBJ2-3; D gene: NA; clone size: NA; V gene: TRBV2; CDR3 protein: CASSGGDFGTDTQYF; CDR3 DNA: TGTGCCAGCAGTGGAGGGGATTTTGGAACAGATACGCAGTATTTT
J gene: TRBJ2-1; D gene: NA; clone size: NA; V gene: TRBV15; CDR3 protein: CATSREQTDYNEQFF; CDR3 DNA: TGTGCCACCAGCAGAGAACAGACAGACTACAATGAGCAGTTCTTC
J gene: TRBJ1-4; D gene: NA; clone size: NA; V gene: TRBV20-1; CDR3 protein: CSARDPGSTSTEKLFF; CDR3 DNA: TGCAGTGCTAGAGATCCGGGGTCTACGAGTACCGAAAAACTGTTTTTT
J gene: TRBJ2-7; D gene: NA; clone size: few; V gene: TRBV7-2; CDR3 protein: CASSLTSPVPYEQYF; CDR3 DNA: TGTGCCAGCAGCTTGACTTCTCCCGTCCCCTACGAGCAGTACTTC
J gene: TRBJ2-1; D gene: TRBD1; clone size: many; V gene: TRBV4-1; CDR3 protein: CASSQTGGVGVNEQFF; CDR3 DNA: TGCGCCAGCAGCCAGACAGGGGGAGTGGGGGTCAATGAGCAGTTCTTC
J gene: TRBJ2-1; D gene: NA; clone size: NA; V gene: TRBV27; CDR3 protein: CASSLGLTYNEQFF; CDR3 DNA: TGTGCCAGCAGTTTAGGACTCACCTACAATGAGCAGTTCTTC
J gene: TRBJ2-5; D gene: TRBD1; clone size: NA; V gene: TRBV6-1; CDR3 protein: CASSPRQGRQETQYF; CDR3 DNA: TGTGCCAGCAGCCCGCGACAGGGGAGACAAGAGACCCAGTACTTC
J gene: TRBJ2-3; D gene: TRBD1; clone size: NA; V gene: TRBV7-2; CDR3 protein: CASSPLATGGRTDTQYF; CDR3 DNA: TGTGCCAGCAGCCCCTTAGCGACAGGGGGACGCACAGATACGCAGTATTTT
J gene: TRBJ2-7; D gene: NA; clone size: NA; V gene: TRBV5-4; CDR3 protein: CASSFDGRGEQYF; CDR3 DNA: TGTGCCAGCAGCTTTGACGGCCGGGGCGAGCAGTACTTC
J gene: TRBJ2-7; D gene: NA; clone size: many; V gene: TRBV7-2; CDR3 protein: CASSLEGGAREQYF; CDR3 DNA: TGTGCCAGCAGCTTAGAAGGGGGGGCGCGGGAGCAGTACTTC
J gene: TRBJ2-3; D gene: TRBD2; clone size: NA; V gene: TRBV3-1; CDR3 protein: CASSPPTRLAGSTDTQYF; CDR3 DNA: TGTGCCAGCAGCCCTCCCACGCGACTAGCGGGAAGCACAGATACGCAGTATTTT
J gene: TRBJ2-3; D gene: TRBD2; clone size: medium-sized; V gene: TRBV9; CDR3 protein: CASSSTSGGAADTQYF; CDR3 DNA: TGTGCCAGCAGCTCTACTAGCGGGGGGGCCGCAGATACGCAGTATTTT
J gene: TRBJ2-7; D gene: NA; clone size: many; V gene: TRBV14; CDR3 protein: CASSQDLSPGYSYEQYF; CDR3 DNA: TGTGCCAGCAGCCAAGATCTATCGCCCGGTTACTCCTACGAGCAGTACTTC
J gene: TRBJ1-1; D gene: NA; clone size: NA; V gene: TRBV20-1; CDR3 protein: CSAIQAHTTNTEAFF; CDR3 DNA: TGCAGTGCTATACAGGCCCATACAACGAACACTGAAGCTTTCTTT
J gene: TRBJ2-3; D gene: NA; clone size: many; V gene: TRBV6-1; CDR3 protein: CASSQRSSGADTQYF; CDR3 DNA: TGTGCCAGCAGTCAGCGTTCCTCGGGGGCAGATACGCAGTATTTT
J gene: TRBJ2-2; D gene: TRBD2; clone size: few; V gene: TRBV6-1; CDR3 protein: CASKERGGTGELFF; CDR3 DNA: TGTGCCAGCAAAGAGCGGGGGGGCACCGGGGAGCTGTTTTTT
J gene: TRBJ2-3; D gene: TRBD2; clone size: few; V gene: TRBV20-1; CDR3 protein: CSARDDTSGSLRDTQYF; CDR3 DNA: TGCAGTGCTAGAGATGACACTAGCGGGAGTCTTCGGGATACGCAGTATTTT
J gene: TRBJ2-3; D gene: TRBD1; clone size: many; V gene: TRBV7-2; CDR3 protein: CASSLGDRGPTDTQYF; CDR3 DNA: TGTGCCAGCAGCTTAGGCGACAGGGGGCCCACAGATACGCAGTATTTT
J gene: TRBJ1-5; D gene: NA; clone size: few; V gene: TRBV6-4; CDR3 protein: CASRTAQPSTGLSNQPQHF; CDR3 DNA: TGTGCCAGCAGGACGGCCCAACCGAGTACCGGACTCAGCAATCAGCCCCAGCATTTT
J gene: TRBJ2-6; D gene: NA; clone size: NA; V gene: TRBV15; CDR3 protein: CATSLLASGANVLTF; CDR3 DNA: TGTGCCACCAGCCTCCTGGCCTCTGGGGCCAACGTCCTGACTTTC
J gene: TRBJ2-5; D gene: NA; clone size: NA; V gene: TRBV6-2/TRBV6-3; CDR3 protein: CASSYPGGAQYF; CDR3 DNA: TGTGCCAGCAGTTACCCCGGGGGAGCCCAGTACTTC
J gene: TRBJ2-7; D gene: TRBD1; clone size: many; V gene: TRBV7-9; CDR3 protein: CASSLATGSYEQYF; CDR3 DNA: TGTGCCAGCAGCTTAGCGACAGGGAGCTACGAGCAGTACTTC
J gene: TRBJ2-5; D gene: NA; clone size: many; V gene: TRBV10-2; CDR3 protein: CASRRGGQETQYF; CDR3 DNA: TGCGCCAGCCGGAGGGGGGGTCAAGAGACCCAGTACTTC
J gene: TRBJ2-5; D gene: NA; clone size: once; V gene: TRBV3-1; CDR3 protein: CASSQGVGQQETQYF; CDR3 DNA: TGTGCCAGCAGCCAAGGAGTCGGACAGCAAGAGACCCAGTACTTC
J gene: TRBJ2-1; D gene: TRBD2; clone size: many; V gene: TRBV15; CDR3 protein: CATGRGDSYNEQFF; CDR3 DNA: TGTGCCACCGGCCGGGGGGACTCCTACAATGAGCAGTTCTTC
J gene: TRBJ2-5; D gene: NA; clone size: NA; V gene: TRBV7-2; CDR3 protein: CASSPPGRETQYF; CDR3 DNA: TGTGCCAGCAGCCCACCAGGGCGGGAGACCCAGTACTTC
J gene: TRBJ2-1; D gene: NA; clone size: NA; V gene: TRBV3-1; CDR3 protein: CASSQEWDVYNEQFF; CDR3 DNA: TGTGCCAGCAGCCAAGAGTGGGACGTATACAATGAGCAGTTCTTC
J gene: TRBJ2-7; D gene: TRBD1; clone size: NA; V gene: TRBV29-1; CDR3 protein: CSVVFGTGQGYEQYF; CDR3 DNA: TGCAGCGTTGTCTTTGGGACGGGACAGGGATACGAGCAGTACTTC
J gene: TRBJ1-2; D gene: TRBD1; clone size: many; V gene: TRBV5-5; CDR3 protein: CASKSAPTGVDGYTF; CDR3 DNA: TGTGCCAGCAAATCAGCCCCGACAGGGGTGGATGGCTACACCTTC
J gene: TRBJ2-2; D gene: TRBD2; clone size: NA; V gene: TRBV28; CDR3 protein: CASSKSGLAGARTGELFF; CDR3 DNA: TGTGCCAGTTCCAAATCGGGACTAGCGGGAGCGAGGACCGGGGAGCTGTTTTTT
J gene: TRBJ2-7; D gene: NA; clone size: many; V gene: TRBV11-2; CDR3 protein: CASRGQSRGKRDAYEQYF; CDR3 DNA: TGTGCCAGCAGGGGACAAAGTAGGGGAAAGCGGGATGCCTACGAGCAGTACTTC
J gene: TRBJ2-5; D gene: NA; clone size: many; V gene: TRBV10-3; CDR3 protein: CAISTGGTTSAETQYF; CDR3 DNA: TGTGCCATCAGCACAGGGGGGACTACCAGTGCGGAGACCCAGTACTTC
J gene: TRBJ2-1; D gene: TRBD2; clone size: many; V gene: TRBV5-1; CDR3 protein: CASSRAGGLDNEQFF; CDR3 DNA: TGCGCCAGCAGCCGAGCGGGGGGGCTCGACAATGAGCAGTTCTTC
J gene: TRBJ2-7; D gene: TRBD1; clone size: NA; V gene: TRBV5-1; CDR3 protein: CASSEGQGPYEQYF; CDR3 DNA: TGCGCCAGCAGCGAGGGACAGGGTCCCTACGAGCAGTACTTC
J gene: TRBJ1-5; D gene: NA; clone size: many; V gene: TRBV28; CDR3 protein: CASSLPSYPIANQPQHF; CDR3 DNA: TGTGCCAGCAGTTTGCCCTCTTACCCCATAGCAAATCAGCCCCAGCATTTT
J gene: TRBJ1-2; D gene: NA; clone size: few; V gene: TRBV20-1; CDR3 protein: CSADPGHGYGYTF; CDR3 DNA: TGCAGTGCTGACCCGGGACACGGCTATGGCTACACCTTC
J gene: TRBJ2-3; D gene: NA; clone size: NA; V gene: TRBV20-1; CDR3 protein: CSARDLRQSTDTQYF; CDR3 DNA: TGCAGTGCTAGAGATTTGAGACAGAGCACAGATACGCAGTATTTT
J gene: TRBJ2-1; D gene: NA; clone size: NA; V gene: TRBV9; CDR3 protein: CASSVATGAAYNEQFF; CDR3 DNA: TGTGCCAGCAGCGTAGCTACCGGGGCAGCCTACAATGAGCAGTTCTTC
J gene: TRBJ2-7; D gene: TRBD1; clone size: NA; V gene: TRBV7-6; CDR3 protein: CASSLFGTGDSYEQYF; CDR3 DNA: TGTGCCAGCAGCTTATTCGGGACAGGGGACTCCTACGAGCAGTACTTC